The following is a TCR beta chain sequence with its context. The antigen is undetermined. The PCR had 60 Vbeta and 13 Jbeta primers. The repertoire was sequenced with immunoSEQ multiplex PCR; TCRdb's copy has only in-frame clones and lacks some. The repertoire holds approximately 100,000 clones, with 80% to 85% as singletons. The data were obtained in a study of cytomegalovirus exposure and HLA in healthy donors. This CDR3 contains 11 residues. V dropped 5 bases and J dropped 3 bases, with 5 bases sitting between them. The germline V gene has CDR1 LGHNA and CDR2 YSLEER. Study observations and caveats: A classifier reportedly called cytomegalovirus status with high sensitivity and specificity. Being indistinguishable, some V segments were excluded, TRBV6-2 and TRBV6-3 among them.

The origin of this receptor is a woman under 40 in good health and CMV-seronegative. The sample comprised PBMCs. The chain joins TRBV4-3 to TRBJ2-7; D is uncertain. CDR3 in DNA: TGCGCCAGCAGCGACTTCTACGAGCAGTACTTC. This translates into CASSDFYEQYF.